The clone carrying this T cell receptor beta chain was observed a handful of times. As yet, its antigen is unknown. The sample is drawn from a study of CD8 T cells in ankylosing spondylitis. Study results and caveats: A TCR beta motif of under ten highly homologous variants appeared characteristic of ankylosing spondylitis blood.

V lost 1 base to trimming and J lost 13 bases, with 19 bases between them. This CDR3 region has 14 residues. The germline CDR1 and CDR2 sequences are LGHNA and YNFKEQ. Quantitative 5'-RACE with molecular barcodes generated TCR beta libraries. TCRdb itself ran the 5' RACE reads through MiXCR, one entry per CDR3 protein. The sample lists under 850,000 distinct CDR3 sequences; over 15% were seen once. The sequence was collected from a male donor with ankylosing spondylitis. The chain links TRBV4-2 to TRBJ1-1; D gene unclear. Material for sequencing was blood, either unsorted or a sorted T cell fraction (not recorded which). The CDR3 region has the DNA TGTGCCAGCAGCCAAGTAGGCGGTTCCCGTGGAGTTTTCTTT. Protein: CASSQVGGSRGVFF.